Shown below are 7 T cell receptor beta chains from a single sample sequenced in a study of T cells in women clearing cervical HPV infection. The data were produced by immunoSEQ multiplex PCR, yet TCRdb's version contains in-frame clones alone and is incomplete. The table lists fewer than 25,000 clones. Sequenced input: blood buffy coat. The receptor source for this set is a woman between 18 and 70 years old with a cervical HPV16 infection that either progressed to CIN3+ or cleared (not recorded which).

Concerning this clone itself: The read is 3 residues too short to cover the CDR3 end, so that end is filled in from the germline J gene. V is TRBV5-4 and J is TRBJ1-6, with 7 bases aligning to TRBD1. CDR3 length: 15 residues. The ends lost 0 bases at V and 6 bases at J; junction bases unmatched: 3. Germline loops: CDR1 SGHNT, CDR2 YYREEE (reference sequence). The CDR3 spells CASSLGQGFNSPLHF. The part of the CDR3 DNA that was read is TGTGCCAGCAGCTTGGGACAGGGATTTAATTCACCC.

As for this clone: The read finishes 3 residues shy of the CDR3 end, and the germline J gene is used to complete it. The chain has TRBV2 and TRBJ2-1; 11 nucleotides line up with TRBD2. The CDR3 has 15 residues. Germline trimming cut 4 bases from V and 6 bases from J; bases unmatched to any gene: 5. Germline CDR1 SNHLY, CDR2 FYNNEI. The DNA read from the CDR3 is TGTGCCAGCAGTGTCCTAGCGGGGGGCCGCAATGAG. As protein: CASSVLAGGRNE. The CDR3, in full, reads CASSVLAGGRNEQFF.

The part of the CDR3 DNA that was read is TGTGCCAGCAGCCCAAACGGGGTGGATAACACAGATACG. It specifies CASSPNGVDNTDT. The whole CDR3 protein is CASSPNGVDNTDTQYF. The chain combines TRBV7-3 with TRBJ2-3, with D maybe TRBD2 (5 bases). The read ends 3 residues before the CDR3 terminus; that terminus is restored from the germline J gene. V was pared by 5 bases and J by 2 bases, with 17 bases between. Germline CDR1 is SGHTA and CDR2 is FQGTGA. This CDR3 spans 16 amino acids.

A remark on this clone: The CDR3 end is not reached by the read, which stops 3 residues before it; the germline J gene fills it in. This chain links TRBV29-1 with TRBJ2-1; 7 bases are shared with TRBD1. Germline V gene sequence: CDR1 SQVTM, CDR2 ANQGSEA. V was clipped by 6 bases and J by 3 bases; unmatched bases: 11. The CDR3 totals 15 residues. CDR3 protein: CSVADPDRRYNEQFF. The sequenced CDR3 bases are TGCAGCGTCGCGGATCCGGACAGGCGCTACAATGAG.

With regard to this clone: The CDR3 is cut off 3 residues early in the read; its end comes from the germline J gene. The chain combines TRBV7-6 with TRBJ1-6; 9 bases align to TRBD1. V was pared by 5 bases and J by 8 bases, with 7 bases of the junction left unmatched. Germline CDR1 SGHVS, CDR2 FNYEAQ. The CDR3 extends over 15 amino acids. CDR3 bases read: TGTGCCAGCAGCCTTACAGGGGGCAGGGATTCACCC. Translation: CASSLTGGRDSP. From start to end, the CDR3 is CASSLTGGRDSPLHF.

For this clone: The CDR3 end falls 3 residues outside the read, so it is completed with the germline J gene. V is TRBV20-1 and J is TRBJ2-2; 7 bases match TRBD1. With 2 bases clipped from V and 3 bases from J, the junction kept 3 bases outside the gene matches. CDR3 length equals 14 residues. Germline-derived CDR1 and CDR2 are DFQATT and SNEGSKA (reference sequence). The CDR3: CSARLQGYTGELFF. The part of the CDR3 DNA that was read is TGCAGTGCTAGATTACAGGGGTACACCGGGGAG.

CDR3 residues: CASSMAGGNEQFF. The DNA read from the CDR3 is TGTGCCAGTAGTATGGCAGGGGGCAATGAG. V gene TRBV19 combines with J gene TRBJ2-1; the match to TRBD1 covers 7 bases. Read sequence stops 3 residues before the CDR3 end, and the germline J gene provides the missing end. This CDR3 is built from 13 residues. J gave up 6 bases and V 3 bases, and 2 bases lay outside the gene matches. Germline V gene data show CDR1 as LNHDA and CDR2 as SQIVND (reference sequence). Based on the CDR3 plus reference TRBV19 and TRBJ2-1, the full variable domain is DGGITQSPKYLFRKEGQNVTLSCEQNLNHDAMYWYRQDPGQGLRLIYYSQIVNDFQKGDIAEGYSVSREKKESFPLTVTSAQKNPTAFYLCASSMAGGNEQFFGPGTRLTVL.